This TCR beta chain is from a study of shared clonotypes between healthy human individuals. Study as a whole: Researchers assigned three CD4 naive, three CD4 memory, two CD8 naive and one CD8 memory plate to each donor.

This CDR3 comprises 14 residues. The germline gives CDR1 SGHDT, CDR2 YYEEEE. Trimming removed 4 bases from V and 5 bases from J, with 16 bases in between. Whole-study findings and limits: Expectations were that clonotype sharing among donors would be affected by sequencing depth.

Notes on this clone: Its antigen is unidentified.

Cells designated naive CD8 were CD45RO-negative and were positively selected for CCR7, with terminally differentiated effector memory CD45RA+ cells excluded. Each subset's genomic DNA was shared equally among a number of immunoSEQ plates. Clones were sequenced by immunoSEQ multiplex PCR, and TCRdb holds only the in-frame ones, with some missing. The data hold about 1,900,000 clones, with approximately 94% observed a single time. The clonotype originates from a man aged 18-30 years in good health. Sequences were obtained from naive CD8+ T cells sorted from blood. This chain connects TRBV5-6 to TRBJ2-7; the D gene is possibly TRBD1 (7 bases). The CDR3 bases are TGTGCCAGCAGCGAGACAGGGTTAGCGGACGAGCAGTACTTC. It translates to CASSETGLADEQYF.